Listed below are T cell receptor beta chains from one sample, sequenced in a study of blood T cell repertoires in COVID-19. Clones were sequenced by immunoSEQ multiplex PCR, and TCRdb holds only the in-frame ones, with some missing. The data hold about 200,000 clones, with 75% to 85% observed a single time. The sample comprised PBMCs or T cells enriched from blood (not recorded which). The receptors here all came from a man in his forties who had recovered from COVID-19. The CDR3 runs from the conserved cysteine through the conserved F or W. The order of the fields is J gene, V gene, CDR3 protein.

j_call: TRBJ1-5
v_call: TRBV7-8
cdr3_aa: CASSPSRGSSQPQHF

j_call: TRBJ2-3
v_call: TRBV29-1
cdr3_aa: CSVVLWASGDPDPPDTQYF

j_call: TRBJ2-1
v_call: TRBV9
cdr3_aa: CASSPSGTSGYNEQFF

j_call: TRBJ2-1
v_call: TRBV4-3
cdr3_aa: CASGILAGVYNEQFF

j_call: TRBJ1-2
v_call: TRBV5-6
cdr3_aa: CASSEDGGNYGYTF

j_call: TRBJ2-3
v_call: TRBV28
cdr3_aa: CAILFSGTGAIDTQYF

j_call: TRBJ2-7
v_call: TRBV18
cdr3_aa: CASSPPTVSYEQYF

j_call: TRBJ2-3
v_call: TRBV9
cdr3_aa: CASRQGGEDTQYF

j_call: TRBJ1-1
v_call: TRBV28
cdr3_aa: CASSFTPSTEAFF

j_call: TRBJ1-5
v_call: TRBV27
cdr3_aa: CASSFLRTGGGGQPQHF

j_call: TRBJ2-1
v_call: TRBV5-1
cdr3_aa: CASLDERPTSDSHNEQFF

j_call: TRBJ1-1
v_call: TRBV10-3
cdr3_aa: CAIRGDRENTEAFF

j_call: TRBJ2-7
v_call: TRBV19
cdr3_aa: CASSRSGTTDEQYF

j_call: TRBJ2-7
v_call: TRBV4-1
cdr3_aa: CASSQETGVNEQYF

j_call: TRBJ2-1
v_call: TRBV24-1
cdr3_aa: CATRGGNNEQFF

j_call: TRBJ2-7
v_call: TRBV28
cdr3_aa: CASSTPGQGTEEQYF

j_call: TRBJ2-4
v_call: TRBV28
cdr3_aa: CATSLRGGMAKNIQYF

j_call: TRBJ2-5
v_call: TRBV3-1/TRBV3-2
cdr3_aa: CASSQESYRGETQYF

j_call: TRBJ1-5
v_call: TRBV10-3
cdr3_aa: CATQGPGGQFSNQPQHF

j_call: TRBJ1-1
v_call: TRBV3-1/TRBV3-2
cdr3_aa: CASNWMGSSTEAFF

j_call: TRBJ2-3
v_call: TRBV24-1
cdr3_aa: CATSDPSQQGVSGRRDTQYF

j_call: TRBJ1-2
v_call: TRBV2
cdr3_aa: CASSEEGQVLGGYTF

j_call: TRBJ2-5
v_call: TRBV5-5
cdr3_aa: CASNGLAGQETQYF

j_call: TRBJ2-5
v_call: TRBV7-2
cdr3_aa: CASSLMRDRGETQYF

j_call: TRBJ1-1
v_call: TRBV18
cdr3_aa: CASSPRPRVGQGNTEAFF

j_call: TRBJ1-1
v_call: TRBV30
cdr3_aa: CAWSLTYGQGMGEAFF